These T cell receptor beta chains were read from a single sample in a study of blood T cell repertoires in COVID-19. Only in-frame clones appear in the TCRdb table, and some are missing; sequencing was by immunoSEQ multiplex PCR. The table records roughly 180,000 clones, 85% of them present only once. The source material was peripheral blood. These receptors all come from a woman aged 55 to 70 with acute or convalescent COVID-19. The conserved cysteine and the conserved F or W are not part of the CDR3 here. Each record gives: CDR3 length, V gene, D gene, J gene, CDR3 protein. A D gene is named only where the DNA matches it firmly.

>13|TRBV18|TRBD1|TRBJ1-2
ASSPRTGGERGYT
>14|TRBV5-4|TRBD2|TRBJ2-1
ASSLGGGRDYNEQF
>12|TRBV6-5|-|TRBJ1-1
ASSTPSLNTEAF
>12|TRBV2|-|TRBJ2-7
ASSELGWSYEQY
>11|TRBV6-1|-|TRBJ2-1
ASSEIITGEQF
>12|TRBV5-4|-|TRBJ2-2
ASSLTREDGELF
>14|TRBV11-3|-|TRBJ2-6
ASRAGAFSGANVLT
>14|TRBV7-9|TRBD2|TRBJ2-3
ASSLRTSGPTDTQY
>12|TRBV19|-|TRBJ1-1
ASSITLTVPEAF
>11|TRBV7-2|-|TRBJ2-1
ASSGPLYNEQF
>12|TRBV6-5|-|TRBJ1-6
ASRQNSYNSPLH
>11|TRBV24-1|-|TRBJ2-1
ATRGGPYNEQF
>13|TRBV29-1|TRBD2|TRBJ2-2
SVGNGAGVNGELF
>11|TRBV18|-|TRBJ1-5
ASARDNNQPQH
>12|TRBV30|-|TRBJ2-5
AWSAGLLQETQY
>8|TRBV12-3/TRBV12-4|TRBD2|TRBJ2-3
ASGGVTQY
>15|TRBV19|-|TRBJ2-3
ASSIGGGGLNTDTQY
>11|TRBV19|-|TRBJ1-5
ASSLEGQQPQH
>14|TRBV4-1|-|TRBJ1-3
ASRPTVGSSGNTIY
>10|TRBV6-5|TRBD1|TRBJ2-1
ASQGVRAEQF
>17|TRBV3-1/TRBV3-2|TRBD2|TRBJ2-7
ASSQDPILAGGGSYEQY
>14|TRBV5-6|-|TRBJ2-5
ASSLGIRGEEETQY
>12|TRBV5-1|TRBD2|TRBJ2-7
ASSLSGSGYEQY
>11|TRBV9|-|TRBJ2-3
ASSVEAADTQY
>13|TRBV11-3|-|TRBJ2-1
ASSLRGGSVNEQF
>12|TRBV6-5|-|TRBJ2-1
AVNHPSTNQEQF
>17|TRBV4-1|-|TRBJ1-3
ASSHNLRTGTFSGNTIY
>12|TRBV6-6|-|TRBJ1-1
ASSSHSMNTEAF
>13|TRBV20-1|TRBD2|TRBJ2-3
SASRPAGAEDTQY
>13|TRBV4-1|-|TRBJ2-7
ASSQDVGTPHEQY
>11|TRBV11-1|-|TRBJ1-2
ASSRRGGGGYT
>11|TRBV5-1|-|TRBJ2-7
ASSLAVEYEQY
>12|TRBV19|-|TRBJ1-3
ASSTKLSGNTIY
>12|TRBV5-4|TRBD2|TRBJ2-5
ASSLAGGRQTQY
>10|TRBV28|-|TRBJ2-2
ASSLQTRALF
>11|TRBV2|TRBD1|TRBJ1-5
ACRDRGPQPQH
>13|TRBV5-1|-|TRBJ2-1
ASSLEGTSYNEQF
>11|TRBV2|-|TRBJ1-1
ASSDEQNTEAF
>11|TRBV5-1|TRBD1|TRBJ1-2
ASSSRGNYGYT
>16|TRBV23-1|-|TRBJ1-5
ASSHPPDSTNSNQPQH
>12|TRBV4-1|-|TRBJ2-3
ASSQVRGGDTQY
>12|TRBV19|-|TRBJ2-3
ASSFGSNTDTQY
>16|TRBV19|TRBD1|TRBJ1-1
ASSINEGARTENFEAF
>11|TRBV9|-|TRBJ2-7
ASSVASSYEQY